The rows below give T cell receptor beta chains drawn from one sample of a study of shared clonotypes between healthy human individuals. Only in-frame clones appear in the TCRdb table, and some are missing; sequencing was by immunoSEQ multiplex PCR. The table has about 2.1 million clones, just over 90% seen once. The sample consisted of naive CD8+ T cells from PBMCs. All receptors come from a man between 18 and 35 years old in good health. Some clones in this sample may be carry-over from other donors' samples. Each CDR3 is given with its conserved first and last residue. The D gene is left open where the match is weak. Expanded clones get a size class; other rows say once, few or many, or leave the size out.

J | D | size | V | length | DNA | CDR3
TRBJ2-3 | . | . | TRBV11-3 | 13 | TGTGCCAGCAGCCAGGGATTCACAGATACGCAGTATTTT | CASSQGFTDTQYF
TRBJ1-2 | TRBD1 | . | TRBV30 | 15 | TGTGCCTGGACCGGCGGGACAGGGACCGTTTATGACTACACCTTC | CAWTGGTGTVYDYTF
TRBJ1-1 | . | . | TRBV28 | 15 | TGTGCCAGCAGTTTATTAATAAGGGCGGCCACTGAAGCTTTCTTT | CASSLLIRAATEAFF
TRBJ1-2 | . | . | TRBV27 | 14 | TGTGCCAGCAGTTTCGCCGAAGGGGGTGGCGGCTACACCTTC | CASSFAEGGGGYTF
TRBJ2-1 | . | . | TRBV5-6 | 12 | TGTGCCAGCAGCTTGGGCAGGGGCCCAGAGTTCTTC | CASSLGRGPEFF
TRBJ2-7 | TRBD2 | . | TRBV6-5 | 15 | TGTGCCAGCAGCCATCTAGCGGGAGGGAAAAACGAGCAGTACTTC | CASSHLAGGKNEQYF
TRBJ1-5 | TRBD1 | . | TRBV28 | 16 | TGTGCCAGCAGAGTACTACAGGGGCGTAGCAATCAGCCCCAGCATTTT | CASRVLQGRSNQPQHF
TRBJ2-7 | TRBD2 | . | TRBV11-2 | 17 | TGTGCCAGCACCCCGGTCCGGGGACTACGTACCCCCTACGAGCAGTACTTC | CASTPVRGLRTPYEQYF
TRBJ1-1 | . | . | TRBV11-2 | 14 | TGTGCCAGCAGCTTAGGTGCGGGGAGCACTGAAGCTTTCTTT | CASSLGAGSTEAFF
TRBJ1-2 | TRBD1 | . | TRBV28 | 14 | TGTGCCAGCAGTTCCTACAGGGGGGTCTATGGCTACACCTTC | CASSSYRGVYGYTF
TRBJ2-1 | TRBD1 | . | TRBV6-5 | 14 | TGTGCCAGCAGGGACAGGGGGGGTTACAATGAGCAGTTCTTC | CASRDRGGYNEQFF
TRBJ2-5 | TRBD1 | . | TRBV14 | 13 | TGTGCCAGCAGTGGGGACAGTAAGGAGACCCAGTACTTC | CASSGDSKETQYF
TRBJ2-5 | TRBD2 | once | TRBV30 | 18 | TGTGCCTGGAGTGTATGGGGTGCTAGCGGATCCGCCGGGGAGACCCAGTACTTC | CAWSVWGASGSAGETQYF
TRBJ2-2 | . | . | TRBV6-5 | 12 | TGTGCCAGCTGCTCGAACACCGGGGAGCTGTTTTTT | CASCSNTGELFF
TRBJ2-1 | TRBD2 | . | TRBV2 | 16 | TGTGCCAGCAGTGATTATGGGCGGGAGGGTTGGAATGAGCAGTTCTTC | CASSDYGREGWNEQFF
TRBJ2-5 | TRBD1 | . | TRBV2 | 13 | TGTGCCAGCAGGGACAGGGGGTTTGAGACCCAGTACTTC | CASRDRGFETQYF
TRBJ2-3 | . | . | TRBV2 | 17 | TGTGCCAGCAGTGAAGCCATGAGGGTCGCTGGAGGAGATACGCAGTATTTT | CASSEAMRVAGGDTQYF
TRBJ2-7 | . | . | TRBV9 | 16 | TGTGCCAGCAGCGCAGGCATTGGGGGCACTGGCTACGAGCAGTACTTC | CASSAGIGGTGYEQYF
TRBJ2-7 | . | . | TRBV9 | 15 | TGTGCCAGCAGCGGAGAAGGACAGCGGAGCTACGAGCAGTACTTC | CASSGEGQRSYEQYF
TRBJ2-1 | . | . | TRBV19 | 13 | TGTGCCAGTAGTGTTAGTCTCTACAATGAGCAGTTCTTC | CASSVSLYNEQFF
TRBJ2-7 | TRBD1 | . | TRBV9 | 15 | TGTGCCAGCAGCCTCTACCCGACAGGGGCCTACGAGCAGTACTTC | CASSLYPTGAYEQYF
TRBJ2-2 | . | . | TRBV9 | 15 | TGTGCCAGCAGCGTAGTGTTACACCCCACCGGGGAGCTGTTTTTT | CASSVVLHPTGELFF
TRBJ2-5 | . | . | TRBV6-1 | 15 | TGTGCCAGCAGGGCCGGGAGCCTTTACCAAGAGACCCAGTACTTC | CASRAGSLYQETQYF
TRBJ1-1 | . | . | TRBV4-1 | 14 | TGCGCCAGCAGCCAAGACAGGGACTTCACTGAAGCTTTCTTT | CASSQDRDFTEAFF
TRBJ2-7 | TRBD1 | . | TRBV4-1 | 13 | TGCGCCAGCAGCCTGGGACAGCTCTACGAGCAGTACTTC | CASSLGQLYEQYF
TRBJ2-7 | TRBD1 | . | TRBV19 | 17 | TGTGCCAGTAGCCTCGGACAGGGAAGATCCTCAACCTACGAGCAGTACTTC | CASSLGQGRSSTYEQYF
TRBJ1-4 | . | . | TRBV5-6 | 14 | TGTGCCAGCAGCTTAGGGAGAGTCCACACAGAACTGTTTTTT | CASSLGRVHTELFF
TRBJ2-7 | TRBD2 | . | TRBV6-5 | 15 | TGTGCCAGCTCCCCTCTAGCGGGGAGCTCCTACGAGCAGTACTTC | CASSPLAGSSYEQYF
TRBJ2-7 | TRBD2 | . | TRBV7-9 | 15 | TGTGCCAGCAGCTTCGGACTAGCGGGAGGGTACGAGCAGTACTTC | CASSFGLAGGYEQYF
TRBJ1-1 | . | . | TRBV27 | 15 | TGTGCCAGCAGTTTTCTCCCCGGGGACCATCCTGAAGCTTTCTTT | CASSFLPGDHPEAFF